These 19 T cell receptor beta chains share one sample of origin, sequenced in a study of control samples from healthy donors and cancer patients. Profiling relied on immunoSEQ multiplex PCR, and the TCRdb table lists in-frame clones only, not all of them. The repertoire includes about 250,000 clones, roughly 80% of them detected once, and 13% sits in the top ten. The source material was PBMCs. The receptors derive from a woman aged 55 to 70 with lung cancer.

The CDR3 DNA sequence: TGTGCCAGCAGCTTAGATCGGACCTACGAGCAGTACTTC. This codes for CASSLDRTYEQYF. The chain employs TRBV11-3 and TRBJ2-7; D gene uncertain. This CDR3 contains 13 residues. The V end lost 0 bases, the J end lost 2 bases, and 5 bases lay between the germline ends. Germline V gene sequence: CDR1 SGHNT, CDR2 YENEEA.

V usage is TRBV2 and J usage is TRBJ1-6; 9 bases agree with TRBD1. Looked up from germline, CDR1 is SNHLY and CDR2 is FYNNEI. This CDR3 has 15 amino acids. After removal of 4 bases from V and 8 bases from J, the junction contained 6 bases not matched to a gene. The CDR3 DNA reads as TGTGCCAGCAGTGGGGCGACAGGGGGGGATTCACCCCTCCACTTT. Translation gives CASSGATGGDSPLHF.

This chain links TRBV3-1 (or the pseudogene TRBV3-2) with TRBJ1-1, with unresolved D. Trimming took 4 bases from V and 1 from J, leaving 13 bases between them. The CDR3 has 15 residues. Germline-derived CDR1 and CDR2 are LGHDT and YNNKEL (reference sequence). The CDR3 nucleotides are TGTGCCAGCAGCCCTACCGGAGGAGGGAACACTGAAGCTTTCTTT. It specifies CASSPTGGGNTEAFF.

The rearrangement joins TRBV18 to TRBJ2-5; 10 nucleotides agree with TRBD2. Germline V gene data show CDR1 as KGHSH and CDR2 as LQKENI. The CDR3 covers 15 residues. After removal of 6 bases from V and 2 bases from J, the junction contained 6 bases not matched to a gene. The CDR3 DNA reads TGTGCCAGCTCCGTAGCGGGAGGACTACAAGAGACCCAGTACTTC. Translating gives CASSVAGGLQETQYF.

The V gene is TRBV28, the J gene TRBJ1-2; TRBD1 might be the D (6 bases). Germline V gene sequence: CDR1 MDHEN, CDR2 SYDVKM. There are 16 residues in the CDR3. The V end was cut by 7 bases, the J end by 0 bases, with 18 bases between. CDR3 DNA sequence: TGTGCCAGCAATTTCATTTACGGGGGCGCTAACTATGGCTACACCTTC. It specifies CASNFIYGGANYGYTF.

The rearrangement uses TRBV7-9 and TRBJ2-1; the D is unclear. Germline CDR1 and CDR2: SEHNR and FQNEAQ (reference sequence). With 2 bases removed from V and 5 bases from J, the gap between germline ends came to 4 bases. The CDR3 runs to 12 residues. CDR3 sequence reads: CASSLSHNEQFF. Written as DNA, the CDR3 is TGTGCCAGCAGCTTAAGTCACAATGAGCAGTTCTTC.

The chain combines TRBV12-5 with TRBJ2-5; D ambiguous. The CDR3 is made up of 15 amino acids. V was pared by 3 bases and J by 5 bases, with 16 bases between. Germline V gives CDR1 LGHNT, CDR2 FRNRAP. CDR3 in amino acids: CASGLGPHLGETQYF. CDR3 DNA: TGTGCTAGTGGTTTAGGGCCCCACCTGGGGGAGACCCAGTACTTC.

The J gene is TRBJ2-2, the V gene TRBV29-1; tentative D call: TRBD1 (5 bases). Between the trimmed V and J ends, which lost 7 bases and 1 base, there was a span of 10 bases. This CDR3 is built from 13 residues. Germline assignment: CDR1 SQVTM and CDR2 ANQGSEA. The CDR3 sequence: CSASGQNTGELFF. In DNA, the CDR3 is TGCAGCGCATCTGGACAGAACACCGGGGAGCTGTTTTTT.

V and J are TRBV5-1 and TRBJ2-5; D might be TRBD1 or TRBD2, each matching 5 bases. This CDR3 region has 15 residues. Germline values: CDR1 SGHRS, CDR2 YFSETQ. The ends were cut back, 1 base at V and 4 bases at J, with 14 bases in the middle. CDR3 loop: CASSLFGGRGETQYF. The CDR3 DNA reads as TGCGCCAGCAGCTTGTTTGGGGGTAGGGGAGAGACCCAGTACTTC.

This chain uses TRBV4-1 with TRBJ1-5; D gene ambiguous. Trimming shortened V by 0 bases and J by 2 bases, and 8 bases separated the two germline ends. The length of the CDR3 is 15 residues. CDR1 is MGHRA, CDR2 YSYEKL, per germline. CDR3 nucleotide sequence: TGCGCCAGCAGCCAAGAGGCCCAGGGCAATCAGCCCCAGCATTTT. Its translation is CASSQEAQGNQPQHF.

This rearrangement joins TRBV7-2 to TRBJ2-7; TRBD2 agrees at 9 bases. The CDR3 extends over 16 amino acids. The V and J ends lost 2 bases and 4 bases, in that order; junction bases with no gene match: 9. Germline CDR1 and CDR2: SGHTA and FQGNSA. The CDR3 reads CASSLLKSGGYYEQYF. CDR3 nucleotides: TGTGCCAGCAGCTTATTGAAAAGCGGGGGGTATTACGAGCAGTACTTC.

The table lists this clone with a count of one. This chain connects TRBV3-1 (or the pseudogene TRBV3-2) to TRBJ1-5, with D perhaps TRBD1 (5 bases). V was cut by 0 bases and J by 4 bases, with 10 bases left in between. Germline V gene sequence: CDR1 LGHDT, CDR2 YNNKEL (reference sequence). The CDR3 totals 15 residues. CDR3 in amino acids: CASSQDGGMNQPQHF. The CDR3 DNA sequence: TGTGCCAGCAGCCAAGATGGGGGAATGAATCAGCCCCAGCATTTT.

The chain employs TRBV20-1 and TRBJ1-2; D is uncertain. Looked up from germline, CDR1 is DFQATT and CDR2 is SNEGSKA (reference sequence). Deletions cut 3 bases from V and 4 bases from J, with 9 bases between. CDR3 length equals 12 residues. The CDR3 DNA reads as TGCAGTGCTAGTCAGCCGTCCTATGGCTACACCTTC. It translates to CSASQPSYGYTF.

The gene calls are TRBV27 and TRBJ1-4; D remains ambiguous. Trimming cost V 3 bases and J 0 bases, with 5 bases left between them. The length of the CDR3 is 14 residues. Germline assignment: CDR1 MNHEY and CDR2 SMNVEV (reference sequence). This CDR3 reads CASSLVATNEKLFF. The DNA for the CDR3 is TGTGCCAGCAGTTTGGTTGCAACTAATGAAAAACTGTTTTTT.

This clone has just one count. Here the CDR3 reads CASSLGQDYEQYF. As DNA, the CDR3 is TGCGCCAGCAGCTTGGGTCAGGACTACGAGCAGTACTTC. This rearrangement joins TRBV5-1 to TRBJ2-7, with D uncertain. This CDR3 has 13 residues. V was clipped by 0 bases and J by 3 bases, with 7 bases between them. Germline V CDR1 and CDR2: SGHRS, YFSETQ.

This clone was seen once. The chain links TRBV5-1 to TRBJ1-1; TRBD1 matches at 9 bases. CDR3 length equals 14 residues. Germline V gene data show CDR1 as SGHRS and CDR2 as YFSETQ. V lost 3 bases to trimming and J lost 7 bases; unmatched junction nucleotides: 7. CDR3 bases: TGCGCCAGCAGCTCCAACAGGGGGCAGGGTGAAGCTTTCTTT. Encoded protein: CASSSNRGQGEAFF. The entire variable domain, with the rest obtained from reference TRBV5-1 and TRBJ1-1, is as follows: KAGVTQTPRYLIKTRGQQVTLSCSPISGHRSVSWYQQTPGQGLQFLFEYFSETQRNKGNFPGRFSGRQFSNSRSEMNVSTLELGDSALYLCASSSNRGQGEAFFGQGTRLTVV.

This chain connects TRBV12-5 to TRBJ2-3; D might be TRBD1 (6 bases). The V gene's germline CDR1 is LGHNT and CDR2 FRNRAP. The CDR3 length is 16 residues. Trimming removed 6 bases from V and 1 base from J, with 17 bases in between. The CDR3 coding sequence is TGTGCTAGTGGGTTACCTACAGGGATCGGCACAGATACGCAGTATTTT. Amino acid sequence: CASGLPTGIGTDTQYF. Combining the CDR3 with reference TRBV12-5 and TRBJ2-3 gives the whole variable domain DARVTQTPRHKVTEMGQEVTMRCQPILGHNTVFWYRQTMMQGLELLAYFRNRAPLDDSGMPKDRFSAEMPDATLATLKIQPSEPRDSAVYFCASGLPTGIGTDTQYFGPGTRLTVL.

The chain employs TRBV6-1 and TRBJ1-1; D call uncertain. Germline V gene data show CDR1 as MNHNS and CDR2 as SASEGT. The CDR3 spans 12 residues. Trimming stripped 3 bases from V and 11 bases from J, with 13 bases between. The CDR3 bases are TGTGCCAGCAGTGATCCGGGCCCTAGGGCTTTCTTT. This gives the protein CASSDPGPRAFF.

V is TRBV18 and J is TRBJ2-2; perhaps TRBD1 as D (5 bases). CDR1 KGHSH and CDR2 LQKENI come from the germline V gene. Trimming removed 4 bases at V and 0 bases at J, with 6 bases between. The CDR3 is made up of 14 amino acids. The CDR3 loop reads CASSRQTNTGELFF. The CDR3, as DNA: TGTGCCAGCTCACGACAGACGAACACCGGGGAGCTGTTTTTT.